The 27 T cell receptor beta chains given below trace back to one sample, sequenced in a study of T cells in women clearing cervical HPV infection. Libraries were prepared by immunoSEQ multiplex PCR; TCRdb keeps only in-frame clonotypes and omits some of them. The sample has 11,000 or so clones. Material for sequencing was blood buffy coat. The source of these receptors is a woman between 18 and 70 years old with a cervical HPV16 infection that either progressed to CIN3+ or cleared (not recorded which).

A remark on this clone: The read finishes 3 residues shy of the CDR3 end, and the germline J gene is used to complete it. This sequence joins TRBV11-2 and TRBJ2-7; no definite D call. Germline assignment: CDR1 SGHAT and CDR2 FQNNGV. This CDR3 spans 11 amino acids. The V end was cut by 5 bases, the J end by 3 bases, with 5 bases between. CDR3 protein: CASSPYYEQYF. CDR3 bases read: TGTGCCAGCAGCCCCTACTACGAG.

As concerns this clone: The observed sequence ends 3 residues before the CDR3 terminus, with the missing tail filled in from the germline J gene. The V gene is TRBV30, the J gene TRBJ2-7, with 9 bases fitting TRBD1. Germline CDR1 and CDR2: GTSNPN and SVGIG (reference sequence). Trimming cost V 2 bases and J 6 bases; bases outside gene matches: 8. This CDR3 region has 14 residues. The CDR3 is CAWSFGQGLSEQYF. CDR3 DNA, as far as it was read: TGTGCCTGGAGTTTTGGACAGGGGTTGAGCGAG.

Of note for this clone: The read ends 3 residues before the CDR3 terminus; that terminus is restored from the germline J gene. The gene calls are TRBV5-6 and TRBJ2-1; D is undetermined. The V end lost 4 bases, the J end lost 9 bases, and 8 bases lay between the germline ends. Germline lookup yields CDR1 SGHDT and CDR2 YYEEEE. The CDR3 is 11 residues long. The sequenced part of the CDR3 DNA is TGTGCCAGCAGCCGGAACAGTGAG. Encoded protein: CASSRNSE. In full, the CDR3 is CASSRNSEQFF.

Frequency places this clone as medium-sized (0.01 to 0.1%). The read falls 3 residues short of the CDR3 end, and the missing part is taken from the germline J gene. V gene TRBV18 combines with J gene TRBJ2-3, with 8 bases matching TRBD1. Unmatched junction bases numbered 7, after V lost 2 bases and J lost 6 bases. This CDR3 comprises 15 residues. CDR1 is KGHSH, CDR2 LQKENI, per germline. The CDR3 is CASSPVSQGADTQYF. The part of the CDR3 DNA that was read is TGTGCCAGCTCACCAGTAAGTCAGGGGGCCGATACG.

On this clone: The read ends 3 residues early relative to the CDR3; the germline J gene fills the gap. The rearrangement links TRBV20-1 to TRBJ2-1; 10 nucleotides align to TRBD1. The J segment lost 5 bases and the V segment lost 5 bases, leaving 9 bases of the junction unmatched. The CDR3 has 15 residues. Germline values: CDR1 DFQATT, CDR2 SNEGSKA (reference sequence). CDR3 bases read: TGCAGTGCTGCCGGGACAGGGGCAAGGCACAATGAG. Amino acids: CSAAGTGARHNE. The complete CDR3 sequence is CSAAGTGARHNEQFF.

On this clone: The read finishes 3 residues shy of the CDR3 end, and the germline J gene is used to complete it. The chain is built from TRBV19 and TRBJ1-5; 9 bases are shared with TRBD1. J gave up 6 bases and V 5 bases, and 5 bases lay outside the gene matches. Germline CDR1 reads LNHDA; CDR2 reads SQIVND (reference sequence). CDR3 length: 14 amino acids. Incomplete CDR3 DNA: TGTGCCAGTAGTGGGACAGGGCAAAGTCAGCCC. Translating gives CASSGTGQSQP. The CDR3 reads in full as CASSGTGQSQPQHF.

A note on this clone: The read is 3 residues too short to cover the CDR3 end, so that end is filled in from the germline J gene. The chain employs TRBV7-9 and TRBJ1-5; 9 bases line up with TRBD1. Per the germline V gene, CDR1 is SEHNR and CDR2 is FQNEAQ (reference sequence). CDR3 length: 14 residues. This chain's CDR3 is CASSLGQGGGPQHF. CDR3 DNA (partial): TGTGCCAGCAGCTTAGGACAGGGGGGGGGACCC.

As regards this clone: The read ends 3 residues shy of where the CDR3 ends; the end is completed using the germline J gene. The chain carries TRBV28 and TRBJ1-5; TRBD1 is a possible D gene (5 bases). This CDR3 is 18 amino acids long. The germline V gene has CDR1 MDHEN and CDR2 SYDVKM. V was pared by 5 bases and J by 0 bases, with 20 bases between. The part of the CDR3 DNA that was read is TGTGCCAGCAGTATATTGAGGGGCGGAGGGTATAGCAATCAGCCC. It specifies CASSILRGGGYSNQP. Given in full, the CDR3 is CASSILRGGGYSNQPQHF.

As for this clone: With the read ending 3 residues before the CDR3 end, the germline J gene is used to fill in that end. The V gene is TRBV11-2, the J gene TRBJ1-1; possibly TRBD1 for D (6 bases). Germline V gives CDR1 SGHAT, CDR2 FQNNGV. The CDR3 extends over 12 amino acids. CDR3 DNA, as far as it was read: TGTGCCAGCAGTAACGGGGGGGCGGCC. Translating gives CASSNGGAA. In full, the CDR3 reads CASSNGGAAAFF.

The CDR3: CASSLDRGYTF. Partial CDR3 DNA: TGTGCCAGCAGCTTGGACCGGGGC. The V call is TRBV5-8, the J call TRBJ1-2, with D uncertain. The sequenced fragment ends 3 residues before the CDR3 boundary, so the rest is inferred from the germline J gene. Germline CDR1 and CDR2: SGHTS and YDEGEE. This CDR3 contains 11 residues.

Worth noting for this clone: The CDR3 end is not reached by the read, which stops 3 residues before it; the germline J gene fills it in. This chain joins TRBV2 and TRBJ2-1, with D possibly being TRBD1 or TRBD2 (5 bases each). The CDR3 has 15 amino acids. Trimming left V 7 bases short and J 2 bases short, with 15 bases between. Germline-derived CDR1 and CDR2 are SNHLY and FYNNEI. The CDR3 bases that were read are TGTGCCAGCAAGTACACAGGAGGAACCTACAATGAG. Encoded protein: CASKYTGGTYNE. The complete CDR3 protein is CASKYTGGTYNEQFF.

Worth noting for this clone: The read ends 3 residues shy of where the CDR3 ends; the end is completed using the germline J gene. The chain has TRBV30 and TRBJ2-1; 7 bases agree with TRBD2. V shed 3 bases and J 4 bases; nucleotides not matched to a gene: 9. Germline V gene lookup returns CDR1 GTSNPN and CDR2 SVGIG (reference sequence). CDR3 length: 15 amino acids. Incomplete CDR3 DNA: TGTGCCTGGAGCCCCGGGACTAACAGTTACAATGAG. Encoded protein: CAWSPGTNSYNE. The full-length CDR3 reads as CAWSPGTNSYNEQFF.

The covered CDR3 bases are TGTGCCAGTAGTCCTTCTAGCGGGCTCACTACCTACAATGAG. Translating gives CASSPSSGLTTYNE. In full, the CDR3 reads CASSPSSGLTTYNEQFF. The chain couples TRBV19 to TRBJ2-1; TRBD2 agrees at 8 bases. The read ends 3 residues shy of where the CDR3 ends; the end is completed using the germline J gene. Germline V gene sequence: CDR1 LNHDA, CDR2 SQIVND (reference sequence). The junction had 11 bases not matched to a gene; V was cut back by 5 bases and J by 2 bases. The CDR3 has 17 amino acids.

Worth noting for this clone: The read ends 3 residues shy of where the CDR3 ends; the end is completed using the germline J gene. The gene calls are TRBV11-1 and TRBJ2-1; 7 nucleotides agree with TRBD2. After removal of 5 bases from V and 2 bases from J, the junction contained 6 bases not matched to a gene. In germline, CDR1 is SGHAT, CDR2 FQDESV (reference sequence). This CDR3 spans 15 amino acids. CDR3 bases read: TGTGCCAGCAGCCCCGGAGCGGGGACCTACAATGAG. It is translated as CASSPGAGTYNE. The full CDR3 protein is CASSPGAGTYNEQFF. The whole variable domain, remainder taken from reference TRBV11-1 and TRBJ2-1, is EAEVAQSPRYKITEKSQAVAFWCDPISGHATLYWYRQILGQGPELLVQFQDESVVDDSQLPKDRFSAERLKGVDSTLKIQPAELGDSAMYLCASSPGAGTYNEQFFGPGTRLTVL.

Remarks on this clone: Read coverage stops 3 residues before the CDR3 terminus; the germline J gene supplies the remainder. The rearrangement joins TRBV5-1 to TRBJ2-2, with 7 bases matching TRBD1. The CDR3 contains 16 residues. With V trimmed by 4 bases and J by 2 bases, 8 bases remained unmatched. Germline loops: CDR1 SGHRS, CDR2 YFSETQ. The CDR3 sequence is CASSADTGANTGELFF. CDR3 bases read: TGCGCCAGCAGCGCCGATACAGGGGCCAACACCGGGGAG.

Comment on this clone: The read ends 3 residues shy of where the CDR3 ends; the end is completed using the germline J gene. The chain carries TRBV10-2 and TRBJ2-4; unclear D gene. There are 14 residues in the CDR3. Trimming pared 8 bases from V and 0 bases from J, leaving 11 bases between. Germline assignment: CDR1 WSHSY and CDR2 SAAADI. CDR3 residues: CASGTSGAKNIQYF. Incomplete CDR3 DNA: TGCGCCAGCGGTACGTCGGGAGCCAAAAACATT.

CDR3 bases read: TGTGCCAGCAGCTTAGGACAGGGTCTGGGGGGTGAG. Residues: CASSLGQGLGGE. The CDR3, in full, reads CASSLGQGLGGEQFF. This chain joins TRBV7-2 and TRBJ2-1; a possible D gene is TRBD1 (7 bases). The read comes to an end 3 residues before the CDR3 does, leaving the germline J gene to fill in the end. Trimming took off 1 base at V and 9 bases at J, with 16 bases between the two ends. The CDR3 is 15 residues long. CDR1 and CDR2 (germline): SGHTA, FQGNSA.

About this clone: The read comes to an end 3 residues before the CDR3 does, leaving the germline J gene to fill in the end. V usage is TRBV2 and J usage is TRBJ2-3; 7 bases map to TRBD2. Losses at the gene ends were 6 bases for V and 2 bases for J; bases not matched to a gene: 11. CDR3 length: 16 amino acids. Germline V gene sequence: CDR1 SNHLY, CDR2 FYNNEI. Partial CDR3 DNA: TGTGCCAGCAGGGGGGAGCGGGGCATACTCACAGATACG. Protein sequence: CASRGERGILTDT. The full CDR3 is CASRGERGILTDTQYF.

About this clone itself: The read finishes 3 residues shy of the CDR3 end, and the germline J gene is used to complete it. V and J are TRBV5-1 and TRBJ2-2; 9 bases are a match to TRBD2. With V trimmed by 0 bases and J by 6 bases, 6 bases remained unmatched. Germline V gene sequence: CDR1 SGHRS, CDR2 YFSETQ. The CDR3 consists of 16 residues. CDR3 DNA, as far as it was read: TGCGCCAGCAGCTTGGGACTAGCGGCGGGGGCCGGGGAG. This encodes CASSLGLAAGAGE. The entire CDR3 protein reads CASSLGLAAGAGELFF.

For this clone: The read stops 3 residues short of the end of the CDR3; the missing end is completed from the germline J gene. V and J are TRBV12-3 or TRBV12-4 and TRBJ2-2; weak D call: TRBD1 (6 bases). This CDR3 is 14 amino acids long. V was trimmed by 5 bases and J by 4 bases, leaving 11 bases between them. The CDR3 spells CASSQQGFTGELFF. The CDR3 bases that were read are TGTGCCAGCAGTCAACAGGGTTTCACCGGGGAG.

Points on this clone: The DNA ends 3 residues before the CDR3 does, and the rest of the CDR3 is filled in from the germline J gene. This chain uses TRBV19 with TRBJ2-1, with TRBD2 identical over 10 bases. J lost 3 bases, V lost 5 bases, and 7 bases had no gene match. Germline lookup yields CDR1 LNHDA and CDR2 SQIVND (reference sequence). The CDR3 runs to 16 residues. CDR3 DNA, as far as it was read: TGTGCCAGTAGTGGCCTGCTAGCGGGGGACTACAATGAG. It is translated as CASSGLLAGDYNE. The complete CDR3 sequence is CASSGLLAGDYNEQFF.

As for this clone: The CDR3 end lies 3 residues beyond the end of the read and is filled in from the germline J gene. This chain uses TRBV5-4 with TRBJ2-7; the D gene is possibly TRBD2 (7 bases). Germline CDR1 SGHNT, CDR2 YYREEE (reference sequence). Deletions cut 3 bases from V and 1 base from J, with 11 bases between. The CDR3 spans 14 residues. CDR3 bases read: TGTGCCAGCAGCTCAGGGAGGGGGTCCTACGAG. Amino acid sequence: CASSSGRGSYE. The full CDR3 protein is CASSSGRGSYEQYF. Variable domain in full (rest from reference TRBV5-4 and TRBJ2-7): ETGVTQSPTHLIKTRGQQVTLRCSSQSGHNTVSWYQQALGQGPQFIFQYYREEENGRGNFPPRFSGLQFPNYSSELNVNALELDDSALYLCASSSGRGSYEQYFGPGTRLTVT.

A word on this clone: The read ends 3 residues shy of where the CDR3 ends; the end is completed using the germline J gene. The genes are TRBV5-4 and TRBJ2-2, with TRBD1 identical over 7 bases. The CDR3 totals 14 residues. Germline V lookup: CDR1 SGHNT, CDR2 YYREEE (reference sequence). CDR3 bases read: TGTGCCAGCAGCAAAGGGGGCGAGGATGAAAAG. Its translation is CASSKGGEDEK. In full, the CDR3 reads CASSKGGEDEKLFF.

A remark on this clone: The CDR3 end falls 3 residues outside the read, so it is completed with the germline J gene. The V and J genes are TRBV24-1 and TRBJ1-2; D is possibly TRBD1 (6 bases). Trimming took 4 bases from V and 4 from J, leaving 18 bases between them. The CDR3 consists of 16 residues. Germline CDR1 reads KGHDR; CDR2 reads SFDVKD. The sequenced CDR3 bases are TGTGCCACCAGTGAAGGGGCAGGGGAAGAGATCTATGGC. It yields the protein CATSEGAGEEIYG. The complete CDR3 sequence is CATSEGAGEEIYGYTF.

Concerning this clone: The read ends 3 residues early relative to the CDR3; the germline J gene fills the gap. This rearrangement joins TRBV11-2 to TRBJ1-5, with D perhaps TRBD1 (6 bases). The ends were cut back, 2 bases at V and 5 bases at J, with 7 bases in the middle. Germline V gene data show CDR1 as SGHAT and CDR2 as FQNNGV. The CDR3 runs 13 residues. CDR3 DNA (partial): TGTGCCAGCAGCTTAACAGGGTATCAGCCC. This gives the protein CASSLTGYQP. The entire CDR3 protein reads CASSLTGYQPQHF.

Regarding this clone: The read is 3 residues too short to cover the CDR3 end, so that end is filled in from the germline J gene. The V and J genes are TRBV24-1 and TRBJ2-2; 7 bases map to TRBD1. In germline, CDR1 is KGHDR, CDR2 SFDVKD. The junction had 4 bases not matched to a gene; V was cut back by 7 bases and J by 3 bases. This CDR3 has 14 amino acids. CDR3 DNA (partial): TGTGCCACCAGAGGACAGGTTGACACCGGGGAG. Translating gives CATRGQVDTGE. The entire CDR3 reads CATRGQVDTGELFF.

On this clone itself: The read ends 3 residues before the CDR3 terminus; that terminus is restored from the germline J gene. The chain couples TRBV5-1 to TRBJ1-6; 10 bases are a match to TRBD1. There are 14 residues in the CDR3. CDR1 is SGHRS and CDR2 is YFSETQ in the germline V gene. Trimming took 6 bases from V and 5 from J; bases not matched to a gene: 2. The sequenced part of the CDR3 DNA is TGCGCCAGCACGACAGGGGGCAATAATTCACCC. It is translated as CASTTGGNNSP. The whole CDR3 reads CASTTGGNNSPLHF.